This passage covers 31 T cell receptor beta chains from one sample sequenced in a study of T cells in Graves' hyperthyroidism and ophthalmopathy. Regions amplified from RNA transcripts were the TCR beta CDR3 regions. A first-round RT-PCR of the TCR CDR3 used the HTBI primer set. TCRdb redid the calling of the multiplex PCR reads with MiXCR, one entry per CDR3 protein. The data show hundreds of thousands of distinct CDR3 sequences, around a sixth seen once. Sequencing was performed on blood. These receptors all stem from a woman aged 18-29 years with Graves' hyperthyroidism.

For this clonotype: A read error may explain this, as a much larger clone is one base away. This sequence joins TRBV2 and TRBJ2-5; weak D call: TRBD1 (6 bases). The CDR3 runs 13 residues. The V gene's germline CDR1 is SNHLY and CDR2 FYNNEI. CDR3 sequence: CASSHTGTGDQCF. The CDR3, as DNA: TGTGCCAGCAGCCACACAGGGACCGGAGACCAGTGCTTC.

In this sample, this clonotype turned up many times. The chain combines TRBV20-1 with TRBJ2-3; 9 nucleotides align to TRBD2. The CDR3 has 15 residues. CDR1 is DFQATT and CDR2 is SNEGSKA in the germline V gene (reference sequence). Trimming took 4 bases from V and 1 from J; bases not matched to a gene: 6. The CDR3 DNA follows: TGCAGTGCTACTAAGCGGGGGGTAGGCACAGATACGCAGTATTTT. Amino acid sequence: CSATKRGVGTDTQYF.

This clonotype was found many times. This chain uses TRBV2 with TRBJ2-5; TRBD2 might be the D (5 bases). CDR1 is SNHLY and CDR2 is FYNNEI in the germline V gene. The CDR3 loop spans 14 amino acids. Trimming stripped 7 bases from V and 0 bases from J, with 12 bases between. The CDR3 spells CASTGWIDQETQYF. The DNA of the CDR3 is TGTGCCAGCACGGGGTGGATAGACCAAGAGACCCAGTACTTC.

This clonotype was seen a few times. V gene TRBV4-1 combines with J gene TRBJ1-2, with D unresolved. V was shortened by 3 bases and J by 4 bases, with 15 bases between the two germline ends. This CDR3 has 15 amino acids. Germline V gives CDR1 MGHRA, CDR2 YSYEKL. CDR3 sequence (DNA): TGCGCCAGCAGCCAGGCTTTTCGGACCCGCTATGGCTACACCTTC. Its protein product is CASSQAFRTRYGYTF.

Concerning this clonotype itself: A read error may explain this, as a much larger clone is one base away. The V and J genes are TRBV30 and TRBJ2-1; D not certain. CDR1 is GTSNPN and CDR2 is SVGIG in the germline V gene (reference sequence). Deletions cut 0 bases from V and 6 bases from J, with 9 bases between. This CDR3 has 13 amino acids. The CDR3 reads CAWSVGMGNEQFF. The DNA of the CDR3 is TGTGCCTGGAGTGTAGGCATGGGCAATGAGCAGTTCTTC.

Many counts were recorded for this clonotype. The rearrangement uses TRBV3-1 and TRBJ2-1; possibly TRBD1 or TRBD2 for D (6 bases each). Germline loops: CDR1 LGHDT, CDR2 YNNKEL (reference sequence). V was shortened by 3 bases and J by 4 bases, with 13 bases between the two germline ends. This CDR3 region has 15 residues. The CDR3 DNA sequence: TGTGCCAGCAGCCAGATGGGGGGCGGATACAATGAGCAGTTCTTC. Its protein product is CASSQMGGGYNEQFF.

As DNA, the CDR3 is TGCAGCGTTCTGGGGCAGGGGGGATCCTACGAGCAGTACTTC. This sequence encodes CSVLGQGGSYEQYF. The genes are TRBV29-1 and TRBJ2-7, with a possible D match to TRBD1 (7 bases). The CDR3 runs to 14 residues. V lost 5 bases and J 1 base, leaving 15 bases between the germline ends. In germline, CDR1 is SQVTM, CDR2 ANQGSEA.

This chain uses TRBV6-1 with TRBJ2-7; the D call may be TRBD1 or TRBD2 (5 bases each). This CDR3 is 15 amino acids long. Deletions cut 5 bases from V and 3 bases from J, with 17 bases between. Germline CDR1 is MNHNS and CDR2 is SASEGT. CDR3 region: CASSFRGPGSYEQYF. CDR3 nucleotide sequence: TGTGCCAGCAGTTTTCGGGGCCCTGGAAGCTACGAGCAGTACTTC.

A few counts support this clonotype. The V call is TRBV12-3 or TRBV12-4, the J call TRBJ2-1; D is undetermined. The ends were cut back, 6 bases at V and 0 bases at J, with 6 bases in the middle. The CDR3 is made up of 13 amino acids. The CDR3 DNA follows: TGTGCCAGCAGACAGAGCTCCTACAATGAGCAGTTCTTC. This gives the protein CASRQSSYNEQFF.

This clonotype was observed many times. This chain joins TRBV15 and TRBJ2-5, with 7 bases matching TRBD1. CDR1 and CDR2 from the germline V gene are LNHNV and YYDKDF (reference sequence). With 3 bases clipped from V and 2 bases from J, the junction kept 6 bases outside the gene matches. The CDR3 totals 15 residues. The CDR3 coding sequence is TGTGCCACCAGCAGGACGACAGGGCCACAAGAGACCCAGTACTTC. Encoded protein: CATSRTTGPQETQYF.

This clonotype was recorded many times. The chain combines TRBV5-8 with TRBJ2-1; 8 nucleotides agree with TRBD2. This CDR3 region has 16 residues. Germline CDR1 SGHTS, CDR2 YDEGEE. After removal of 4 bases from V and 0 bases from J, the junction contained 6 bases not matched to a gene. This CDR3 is CASSGAGGVSYNEQFF. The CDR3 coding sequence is TGTGCCAGCAGCGGCGCGGGGGGCGTCTCCTACAATGAGCAGTTCTTC.

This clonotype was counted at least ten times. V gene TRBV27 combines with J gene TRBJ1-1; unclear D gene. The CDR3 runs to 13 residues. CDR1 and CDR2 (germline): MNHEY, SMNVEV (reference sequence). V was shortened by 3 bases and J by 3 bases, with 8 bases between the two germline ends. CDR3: CASSFGLDTEAFF. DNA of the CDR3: TGTGCCAGCAGTTTCGGCCTTGACACTGAAGCTTTCTTT.

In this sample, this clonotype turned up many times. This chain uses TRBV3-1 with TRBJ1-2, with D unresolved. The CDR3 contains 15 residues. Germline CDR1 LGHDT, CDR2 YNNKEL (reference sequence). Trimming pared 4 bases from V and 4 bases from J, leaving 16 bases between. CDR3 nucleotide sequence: TGTGCCAGCAGCCGATTAACCGGGTCAGGCTATGGCTACACCTTC. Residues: CASSRLTGSGYGYTF.

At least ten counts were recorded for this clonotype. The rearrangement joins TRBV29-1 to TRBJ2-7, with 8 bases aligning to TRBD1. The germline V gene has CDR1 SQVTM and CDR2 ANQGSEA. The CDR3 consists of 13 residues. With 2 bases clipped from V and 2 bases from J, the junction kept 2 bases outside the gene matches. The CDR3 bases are TGCAGCGTTGAACAGGGGGCCCCCTACGAGCAGTACTTC. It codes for CSVEQGAPYEQYF.

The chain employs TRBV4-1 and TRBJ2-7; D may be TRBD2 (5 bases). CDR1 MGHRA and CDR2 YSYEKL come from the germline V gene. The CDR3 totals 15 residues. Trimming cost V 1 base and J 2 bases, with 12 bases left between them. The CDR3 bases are TGCGCCAGCAGCCAAGTATTGGGGAGTACCTACGAGCAGTACTTC. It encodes CASSQVLGSTYEQYF.

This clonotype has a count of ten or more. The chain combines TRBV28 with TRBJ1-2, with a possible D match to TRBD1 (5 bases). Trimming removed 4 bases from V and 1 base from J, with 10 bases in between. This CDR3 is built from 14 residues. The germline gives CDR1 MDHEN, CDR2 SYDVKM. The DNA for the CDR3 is TGTGCCAGCAGTTGGGACGGATTTAACTATGGCTACACCTTC. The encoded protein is CASSWDGFNYGYTF.

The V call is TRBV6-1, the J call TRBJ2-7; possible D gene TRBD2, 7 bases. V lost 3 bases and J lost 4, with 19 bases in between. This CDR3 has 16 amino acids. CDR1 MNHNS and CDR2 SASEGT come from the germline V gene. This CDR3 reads CASSESGGGGPYEQYF. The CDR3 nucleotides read TGTGCCAGCAGTGAGTCAGGTGGGGGGGGCCCGTACGAGCAGTACTTC.

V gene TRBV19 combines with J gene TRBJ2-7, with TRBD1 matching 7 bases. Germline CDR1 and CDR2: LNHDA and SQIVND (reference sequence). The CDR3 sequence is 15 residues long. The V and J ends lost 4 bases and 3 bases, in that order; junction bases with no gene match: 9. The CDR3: CASSSAGTDYYEQYF. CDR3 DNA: TGTGCCAGTAGTAGCGCCGGGACAGACTACTACGAGCAGTACTTC.

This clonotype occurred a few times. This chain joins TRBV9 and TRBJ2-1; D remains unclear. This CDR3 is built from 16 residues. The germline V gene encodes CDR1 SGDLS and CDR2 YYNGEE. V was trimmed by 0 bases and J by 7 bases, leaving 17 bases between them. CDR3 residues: CASSVGALVVANEQFF. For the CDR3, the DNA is TGTGCCAGCAGCGTAGGCGCCCTCGTGGTTGCGAATGAGCAGTTCTTC.

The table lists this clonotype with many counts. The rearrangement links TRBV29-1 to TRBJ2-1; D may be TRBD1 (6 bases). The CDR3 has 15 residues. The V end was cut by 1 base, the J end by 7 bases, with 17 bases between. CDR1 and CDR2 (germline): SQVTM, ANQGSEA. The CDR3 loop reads CSVEASDRLRNEQFF. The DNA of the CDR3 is TGCAGCGTTGAAGCCTCGGACAGATTAAGGAATGAGCAGTTCTTC.

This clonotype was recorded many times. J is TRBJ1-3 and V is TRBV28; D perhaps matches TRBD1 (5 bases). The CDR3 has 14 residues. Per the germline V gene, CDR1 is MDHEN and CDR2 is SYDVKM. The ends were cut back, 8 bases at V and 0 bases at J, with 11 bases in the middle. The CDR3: CASGDLPSGNTIYF. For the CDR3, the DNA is TGTGCCAGCGGGGACCTGCCCTCTGGAAACACCATATATTTT.

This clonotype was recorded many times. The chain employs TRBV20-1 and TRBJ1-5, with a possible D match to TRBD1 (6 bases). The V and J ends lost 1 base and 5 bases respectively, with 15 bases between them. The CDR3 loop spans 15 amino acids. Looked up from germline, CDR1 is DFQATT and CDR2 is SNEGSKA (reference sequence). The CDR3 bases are TGCAGTGCTAGAGGTTTCCGGGACACCGATCAGCCCCAGCATTTT. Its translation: CSARGFRDTDQPQHF.

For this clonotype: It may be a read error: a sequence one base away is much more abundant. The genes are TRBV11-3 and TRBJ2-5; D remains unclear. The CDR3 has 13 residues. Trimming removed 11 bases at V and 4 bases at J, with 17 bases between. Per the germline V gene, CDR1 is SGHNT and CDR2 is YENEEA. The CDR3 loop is CACVGSVGETQYF. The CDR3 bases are TGTGCCTGCGTTGGGTCGGTGGGAGAGACCCAGTACTTC.

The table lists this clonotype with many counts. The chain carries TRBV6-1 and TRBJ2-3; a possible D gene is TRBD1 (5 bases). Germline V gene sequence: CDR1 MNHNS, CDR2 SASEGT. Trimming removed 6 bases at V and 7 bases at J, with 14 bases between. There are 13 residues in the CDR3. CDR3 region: CASSPIQGNTQYF. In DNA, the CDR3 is TGTGCCAGCAGCCCTATTCAGGGCAATACGCAGTATTTT.

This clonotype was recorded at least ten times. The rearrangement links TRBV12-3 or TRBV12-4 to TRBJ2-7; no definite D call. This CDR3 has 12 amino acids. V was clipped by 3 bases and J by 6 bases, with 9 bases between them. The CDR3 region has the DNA TGTGCCAGCAGTTTGGGCAGTACCGAGCAGTACTTC. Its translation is CASSLGSTEQYF.

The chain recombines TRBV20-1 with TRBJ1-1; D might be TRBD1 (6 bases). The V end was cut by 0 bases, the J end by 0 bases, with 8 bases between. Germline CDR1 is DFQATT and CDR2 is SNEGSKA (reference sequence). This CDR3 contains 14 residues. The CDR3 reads CSARDGGMNTEAFF. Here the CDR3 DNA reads TGCAGTGCTAGAGATGGGGGCATGAACACTGAAGCTTTCTTT.

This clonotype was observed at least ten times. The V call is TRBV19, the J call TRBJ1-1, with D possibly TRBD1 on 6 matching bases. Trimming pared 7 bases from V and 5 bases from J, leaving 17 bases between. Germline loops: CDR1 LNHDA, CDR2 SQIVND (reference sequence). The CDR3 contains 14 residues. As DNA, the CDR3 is TGTGCCAGTATGAAGGGGGTTGGGGGAACTGAAGCTTTCTTT. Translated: CASMKGVGGTEAFF.

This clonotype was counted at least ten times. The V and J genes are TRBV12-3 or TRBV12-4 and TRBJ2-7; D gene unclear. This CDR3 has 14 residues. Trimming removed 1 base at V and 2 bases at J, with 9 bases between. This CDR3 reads CASSLEVGPYEQYF. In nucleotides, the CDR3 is TGTGCCAGCAGTTTAGAGGTCGGCCCCTACGAGCAGTACTTC.

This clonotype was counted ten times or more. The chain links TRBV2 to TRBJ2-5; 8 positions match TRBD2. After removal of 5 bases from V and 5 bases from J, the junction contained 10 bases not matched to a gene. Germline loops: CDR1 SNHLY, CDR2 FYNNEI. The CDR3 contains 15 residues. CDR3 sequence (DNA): TGTGCCAGCAGTTTGAGCGGGAGAGGTTCGGAGACCCAGTACTTC. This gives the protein CASSLSGRGSETQYF.

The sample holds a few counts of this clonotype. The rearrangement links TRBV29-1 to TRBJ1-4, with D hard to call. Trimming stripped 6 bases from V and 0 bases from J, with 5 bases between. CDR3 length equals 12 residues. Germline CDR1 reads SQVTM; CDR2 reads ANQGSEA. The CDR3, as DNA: TGCAGCGTCCTCGCAACTAATGAAAAACTGTTTTTT. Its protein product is CSVLATNEKLFF.

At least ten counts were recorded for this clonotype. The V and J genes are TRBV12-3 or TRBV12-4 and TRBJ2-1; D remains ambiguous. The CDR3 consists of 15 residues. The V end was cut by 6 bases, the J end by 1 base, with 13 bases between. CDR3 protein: CASRQSGGSYNEQFF. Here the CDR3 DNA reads TGTGCCAGCAGGCAAAGTGGCGGATCCTACAATGAGCAGTTCTTC.